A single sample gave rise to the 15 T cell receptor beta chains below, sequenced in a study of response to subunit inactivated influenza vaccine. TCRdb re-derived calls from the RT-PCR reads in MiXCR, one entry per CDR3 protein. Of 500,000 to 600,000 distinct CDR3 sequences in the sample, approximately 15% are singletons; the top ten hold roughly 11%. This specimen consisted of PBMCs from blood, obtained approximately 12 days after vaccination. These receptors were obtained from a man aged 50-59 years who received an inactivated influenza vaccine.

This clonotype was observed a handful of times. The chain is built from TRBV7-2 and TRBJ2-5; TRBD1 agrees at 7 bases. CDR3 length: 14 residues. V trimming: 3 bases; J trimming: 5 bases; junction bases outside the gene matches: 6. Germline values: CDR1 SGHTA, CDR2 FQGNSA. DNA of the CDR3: TGTGCCAGCAGCTTTGACAGGGCGTGGGAGACCCAGTACTTC. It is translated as CASSFDRAWETQYF.

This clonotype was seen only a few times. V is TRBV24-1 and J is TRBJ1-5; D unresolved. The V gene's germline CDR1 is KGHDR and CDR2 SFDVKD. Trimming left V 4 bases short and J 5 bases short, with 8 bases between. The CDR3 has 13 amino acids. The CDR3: CATSDYDDQPQHF. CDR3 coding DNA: TGTGCCACCAGTGACTATGACGATCAGCCCCAGCATTTT.

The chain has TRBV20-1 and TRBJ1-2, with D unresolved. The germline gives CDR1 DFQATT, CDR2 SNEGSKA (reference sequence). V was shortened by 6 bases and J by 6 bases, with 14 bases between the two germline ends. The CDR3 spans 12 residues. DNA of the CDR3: TGCAGTGCACCCACCCGGCGCGATGGCTACACCTTC. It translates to CSAPTRRDGYTF.

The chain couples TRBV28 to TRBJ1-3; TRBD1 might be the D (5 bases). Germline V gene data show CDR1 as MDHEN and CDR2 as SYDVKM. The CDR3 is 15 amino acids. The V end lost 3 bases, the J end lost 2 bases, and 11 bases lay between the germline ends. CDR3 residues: CASSFGRGTGNTIYF. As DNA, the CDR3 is TGTGCCAGCAGTTTTGGGAGGGGAACTGGAAACACCATATATTTT. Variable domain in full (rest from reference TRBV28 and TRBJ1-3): DVKVTQSSRYLVKRTGEKVFLECVQDMDHENMFWYRQDPGLGLRLIYFSYDVKMKEKGDIPEGYSVSREKKERFSLILESASTNQTSMYLCASSFGRGTGNTIYFGEGSWLTVV.

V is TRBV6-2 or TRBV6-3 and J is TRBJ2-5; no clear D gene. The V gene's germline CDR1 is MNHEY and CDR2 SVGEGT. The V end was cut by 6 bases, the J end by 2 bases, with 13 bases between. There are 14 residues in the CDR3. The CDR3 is CASRPLGLQETQYF. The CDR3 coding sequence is TGTGCCAGCAGACCCCTCGGGCTTCAAGAGACCCAGTACTTC.

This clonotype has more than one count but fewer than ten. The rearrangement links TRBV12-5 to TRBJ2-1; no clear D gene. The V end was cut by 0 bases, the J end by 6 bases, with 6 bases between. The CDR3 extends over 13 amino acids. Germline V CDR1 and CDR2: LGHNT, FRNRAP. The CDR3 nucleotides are TGTGCTAGTGGTTTGGTACGGAGCAATGAGCAGTTCTTC. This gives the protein CASGLVRSNEQFF.

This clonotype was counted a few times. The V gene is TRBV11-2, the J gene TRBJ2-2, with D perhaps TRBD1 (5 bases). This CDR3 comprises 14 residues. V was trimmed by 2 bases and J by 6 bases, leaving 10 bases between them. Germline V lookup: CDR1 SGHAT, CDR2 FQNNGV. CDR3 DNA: TGTGCCAGCAGCTTAACAGGTGCGGCCGGGGAGCTGTTTTTT. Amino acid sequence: CASSLTGAAGELFF.

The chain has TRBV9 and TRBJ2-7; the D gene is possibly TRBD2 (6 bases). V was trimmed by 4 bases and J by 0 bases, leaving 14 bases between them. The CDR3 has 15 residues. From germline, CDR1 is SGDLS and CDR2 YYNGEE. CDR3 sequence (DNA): TGTGCCAGCAGCCTCGGGGGTTCGTTCTCCTACGAGCAGTACTTC. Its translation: CASSLGGSFSYEQYF.

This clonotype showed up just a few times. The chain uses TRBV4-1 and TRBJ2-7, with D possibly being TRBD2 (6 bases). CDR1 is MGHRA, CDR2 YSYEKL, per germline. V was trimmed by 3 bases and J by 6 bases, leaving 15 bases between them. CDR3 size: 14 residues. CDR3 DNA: TGCGCCAGCAGCCATCAACCGGGGGAGTCCGAGCAGTACTTC. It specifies CASSHQPGESEQYF.

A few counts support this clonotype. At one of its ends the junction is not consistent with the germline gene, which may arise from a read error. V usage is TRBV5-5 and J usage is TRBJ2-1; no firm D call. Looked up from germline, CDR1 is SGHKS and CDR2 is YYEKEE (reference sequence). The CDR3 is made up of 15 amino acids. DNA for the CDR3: TGTGCCAGCAGCTTGGAGGTGGGTTCCTACAACGAGCAGTTCTTC. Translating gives CASSLEVGSYNEQFF.

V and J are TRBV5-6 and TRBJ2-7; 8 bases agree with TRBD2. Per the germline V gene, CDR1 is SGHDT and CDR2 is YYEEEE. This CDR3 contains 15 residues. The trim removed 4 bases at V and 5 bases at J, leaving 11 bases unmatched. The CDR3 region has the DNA TGTGCCAGCAGCCCCCCAGGGTCAGCGGGAGACGAGCAGTACTTC. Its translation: CASSPPGSAGDEQYF. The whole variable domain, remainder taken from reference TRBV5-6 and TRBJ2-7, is DAGVTQSPTHLIKTRGQQVTLRCSPKSGHDTVSWYQQALGQGPQFIFQYYEEEERQRGNFPDRFSGHQFPNYSSELNVNALLLGDSALYLCASSPPGSAGDEQYFGPGTRLTVT.

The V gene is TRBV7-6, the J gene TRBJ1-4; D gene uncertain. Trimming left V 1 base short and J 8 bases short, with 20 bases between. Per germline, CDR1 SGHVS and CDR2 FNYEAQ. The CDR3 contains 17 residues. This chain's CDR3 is CASSLGGGRSIGEKLFF. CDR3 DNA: TGTGCCAGCAGCTTAGGAGGAGGGAGGAGTATCGGGGAAAAACTGTTTTTT.

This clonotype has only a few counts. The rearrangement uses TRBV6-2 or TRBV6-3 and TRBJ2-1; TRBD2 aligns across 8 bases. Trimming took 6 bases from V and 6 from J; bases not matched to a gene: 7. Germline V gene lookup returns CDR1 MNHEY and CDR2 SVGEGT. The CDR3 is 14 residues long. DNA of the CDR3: TGTGCCAGCAGCTCGGGGGGGGCTCCCAATGAGCAGTTCTTC. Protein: CASSSGGAPNEQFF.

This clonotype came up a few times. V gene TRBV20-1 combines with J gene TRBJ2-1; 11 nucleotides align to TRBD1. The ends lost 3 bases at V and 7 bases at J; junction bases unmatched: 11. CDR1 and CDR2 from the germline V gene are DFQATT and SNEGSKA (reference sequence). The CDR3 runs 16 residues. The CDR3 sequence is CSARSPGQGAWNEQFF. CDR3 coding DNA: TGCAGTGCTAGGTCTCCTGGACAGGGGGCTTGGAATGAGCAGTTCTTC.

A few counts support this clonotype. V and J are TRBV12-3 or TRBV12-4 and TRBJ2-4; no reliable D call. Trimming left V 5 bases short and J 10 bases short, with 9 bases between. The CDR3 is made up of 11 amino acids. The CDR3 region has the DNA TGTGCCAGCAGTACCCGGAATATTCAGTACTTC. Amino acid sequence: CASSTRNIQYF.